This T cell receptor (beta chain) derives from a study of blood T cells in healthy people across ages. The CDR3 totals 15 residues. Trimming cost V 5 bases and J 4 bases, with 17 bases left between them. Germline V gene lookup returns CDR1 MDHEN and CDR2 SYDVKM. This clonotype was counted a few times. It was with a sample-barcoded 5' primer and a J-beta primer mix that a second PCR of roughly 6 to 11 cycles was run. Via MiXCR, TCRdb re-called the 5' RACE reads, giving one row per CDR3 protein. Of some 1.6 million distinct CDR3 sequences detected, approximately 32% appear once; the ten largest clones hold about 11%.

This TCR was sampled from a woman aged 25 to 39 in good health. The sequenced sample was blood. This chain connects TRBV28 to TRBJ1-2; D might be TRBD1 (6 bases). CDR3 sequence (DNA): TGTGCCAGCAGTCAAACGGCGGAAGGGGGCTATGGCTACACCTTC. It codes for CASSQTAEGGYGYTF.